These 25 T cell receptor beta chains share one sample of origin, sequenced in a study of molecular identifiers for immune sequencing clone quantification. One entry per CDR3 protein, called by TCRdb with MiXCR from the PCR reads. Of 60,000 to 80,000 distinct CDR3 sequences in the sample, less than 20% were seen once. Sample: naive CD8+ T cells from blood, with Jurkat cell RNA spiked in. Subset given: FACS-sorted CD8+CD4-CCR7+CD45RA+ naive T cells. All receptors come from a human donor in good health. Some libraries in this study had Jurkat cell RNA spiked in.

A note on this clonotype: This clone may be a read error of a much larger clone one base away. The conserved final phenylalanine or tryptophan is absent from the CDR3, which likely points to a read error. The chain recombines TRBV6-2 or TRBV6-3 with TRBJ2-7; maybe TRBD1 (6 bases). Germline V gene lookup returns CDR1 MNHEY and CDR2 SVGEGT. The CDR3 runs to 13 residues. The V end was cut by 7 bases, the J end by 9 bases, with 19 bases between. CDR3 DNA: TGTGCCAGCAATACAGGGATACCGCAGGGGCAGTACCTC. Its translation is CASNTGIPQGQYL.

Remarks on this clonotype: This sequence may be a read error, since a much larger clone differs from it by one base. This chain connects TRBV7-9 to TRBJ2-2, with D maybe TRBD2 (5 bases). From germline, CDR1 is SEHNR and CDR2 FQNEAQ (reference sequence). This CDR3 comprises 14 residues. The DNA of the CDR3 is TGTGCCAGCAGCTTAAGTGAGCTCCCCGGGGAGCAGTTTTTT. Its translation is CASSLSELPGEQFF.

This clonotype was detected ten times or more. The V gene is TRBV2, the J gene TRBJ2-5; TRBD2 aligns across 11 bases. V lost 6 bases, J lost 2 bases, and 11 bases stayed unmatched. Per the germline V gene, CDR1 is SNHLY and CDR2 is FYNNEI. The CDR3 contains 17 residues. For the CDR3, the DNA is TGTGCCAGCAGCGGTACAGCGGGACTAGCGGATCAAGAGACCCAGTACTTC. Protein product: CASSGTAGLADQETQYF.

The genes are TRBV3-1 and TRBJ2-5; TRBD2 matches at 7 bases. CDR3 size: 17 residues. Germline assignment: CDR1 LGHDT and CDR2 YNNKEL (reference sequence). V lost 3 bases and J lost 5; bases outside the gene matches: 15. The DNA for the CDR3 is TGTGCCAGCAGCCATGAAGGCGGGACTAAGTCCTGGGAGACCCAGTACTTC. It codes for CASSHEGGTKSWETQYF.

This clonotype showed up many times. V and J are TRBV4-1 and TRBJ1-2; D unresolved. Trimming shortened V by 0 bases and J by 3 bases, and 14 bases separated the two germline ends. The germline CDR1 and CDR2 sequences are MGHRA and YSYEKL. This CDR3 is 16 amino acids long. The chain's CDR3 is CASSQDPGRDYYGYTF. CDR3 in DNA: TGCGCCAGCAGCCAAGATCCGGGAAGAGATTACTATGGCTACACCTTC.

Only a few counts were recorded for this clonotype. The chain has TRBV7-3 and TRBJ2-3, with 7 nucleotides matching TRBD2. After removal of 4 bases from V and 2 bases from J, the junction contained 6 bases not matched to a gene. Germline lookup yields CDR1 SGHTA and CDR2 FQGTGA. The CDR3 is 15 amino acids. The CDR3 coding sequence is TGTGCCAGCAGCTCAGGACTAGGGCCCACAGATACGCAGTATTTT. As protein: CASSSGLGPTDTQYF. Variable domain in full (rest from reference TRBV7-3 and TRBJ2-3): GAGVSQTPSNKVTEKGKYVELRCDPISGHTALYWYRQSLGQGPEFLIYFQGTGAADDSGLPNDRFFAVRPEGSVSTLKIQRTERGDSAVYLCASSSGLGPTDTQYFGPGTRLTVL.

This clonotype was found a few times. The CDR3 sequence: CASSPLGPTYEQYF. DNA of the CDR3: TGTGCCAGCAGCCCGTTGGGTCCTACCTACGAGCAGTACTTC. The chain recombines TRBV7-8 with TRBJ2-7; D unclear. In germline, CDR1 is SGHVS, CDR2 FQNEAQ. The CDR3 covers 14 residues. Deletions cut 5 bases from V and 2 bases from J, with 13 bases between.

This clonotype was counted many times. Written as DNA, the CDR3 is TGCAGTGCTAGAGGACAGGGTGGGTTTACTGAAGCTTTCTTT. As protein: CSARGQGGFTEAFF. The V call is TRBV20-1, the J call TRBJ1-1; 7 bases match TRBD1. J gave up 5 bases and V 1 base, and 7 bases lay outside the gene matches. The CDR3 runs to 14 residues. In germline, CDR1 is DFQATT, CDR2 SNEGSKA (reference sequence).

There are many counts of this clonotype. The J gene is TRBJ1-1, the V gene TRBV29-1; possible D gene TRBD1, 5 bases. Germline-derived CDR1 and CDR2 are SQVTM and ANQGSEA. CDR3 length equals 14 residues. Trimming shortened V by 7 bases and J by 0 bases, and 15 bases separated the two germline ends. The CDR3 nucleotides read TGCAGCGCCGCCCAGACAGACATGAACACTGAAGCTTTCTTT. Amino acids: CSAAQTDMNTEAFF. Looking up the rest from reference TRBV29-1 and TRBJ1-1 gives the full variable domain: SAVISQKPSRDICQRGTSLTIQCQVDSQVTMMFWYRQQPGQSLTLIATANQGSEATYESGFVIDKFPISRPNLTFSTLTVSNMSPEDSSIYLCSAAQTDMNTEAFFGQGTRLTVV.

A remark on this clonotype: A read error is likely, as this CDR3 ends without the conserved phenylalanine or tryptophan. The chain's CDR3 is CASSQDGTGPVHEQYL. The CDR3 DNA reads as TGCGCCAGCAGCCAAGATGGTACAGGACCGGTCCACGAGCAGTACCTC. The V gene is TRBV4-1, the J gene TRBJ2-7, with D tentatively TRBD1 (5 bases). Germline loops: CDR1 MGHRA, CDR2 YSYEKL. This CDR3 comprises 16 residues. Trimming left V 0 bases short and J 5 bases short, with 17 bases between.

This clonotype was seen many times. The chain links TRBV7-2 to TRBJ1-5; 9 nucleotides line up with TRBD1. The CDR3 consists of 15 residues. V lost 0 bases, J lost 4 bases, and 1 base stayed unmatched. The germline CDR1 and CDR2 sequences are SGHTA and FQGNSA. The CDR3 coding sequence is TGTGCCAGCAGCTTAGCGGGACAGGGTAATCAGCCCCAGCATTTT. This codes for CASSLAGQGNQPQHF.

To note about this clonotype: This may arise from a read error, as a much more abundant clone is one base away. This rearrangement joins TRBV27 to TRBJ2-2, with no clear D. Per germline, CDR1 MNHEY and CDR2 SMNVEV (reference sequence). Trimming took off 3 bases at V and 4 bases at J, with 15 bases between the two ends. CDR3 length: 16 residues. DNA for the CDR3: TGTGCCAGCAGTTTCTGGACCGGAGCGAGCACCGGGGAGCTGTTTTTT. Amino acid sequence: CASSFWTGASTGELFF.

This clonotype was observed a handful of times. The gene calls are TRBV15 and TRBJ2-5, with D possibly being TRBD1 (5 bases). CDR1 and CDR2 (germline): LNHNV, YYDKDF (reference sequence). The V and J ends lost 3 bases and 0 bases respectively, with 14 bases between them. The CDR3 totals 16 residues. CDR3 protein: CATSSQGNWYQETQYF. As DNA, the CDR3 is TGTGCCACCAGCAGTCAGGGAAACTGGTACCAAGAGACCCAGTACTTC.

On this clonotype itself: It may be a read error: a sequence one base away is much more abundant. The V call is TRBV6-5, the J call TRBJ2-7; a possible D gene is TRBD1 (6 bases). Germline CDR1 reads MNHEY; CDR2 reads SVGAGI. The CDR3 has 15 residues. The V end was cut by 6 bases, the J end by 1 base, with 16 bases between. In nucleotides, the CDR3 is TGTGCCAGCAGCACCTTTCCCGGGACATCCTACGAGCAGTACTTC. Its translation: CASSTFPGTSYEQYF.

This clonotype was counted at least ten times. The J gene is TRBJ1-2, the V gene TRBV5-5; D not resolved. The CDR3 has 14 residues. Germline V gene lookup returns CDR1 SGHKS and CDR2 YYEKEE (reference sequence). V lost 2 bases and J lost 8, with 16 bases in between. CDR3 in amino acids: CASSFGRESRGYTF. In DNA form, the CDR3 reads TGTGCCAGCAGCTTTGGAAGGGAGTCGCGCGGCTACACCTTC.

The chain employs TRBV3-1 and TRBJ2-5; perhaps D is TRBD1 or TRBD2 (6 bases each). Germline CDR1 and CDR2: LGHDT and YNNKEL (reference sequence). Trimming took off 4 bases at V and 5 bases at J, with 20 bases between the two ends. The CDR3 has 16 residues. Here the CDR3 DNA reads TGTGCCAGCAGCCGAGTCACGACAGGTCGGGAGGAGACCCAGTACTTC. Translated, it gives CASSRVTTGREETQYF.

In this sample, this clonotype turned up many times. This chain connects TRBV6-6 to TRBJ2-6; 8 bases agree with TRBD1. The germline gives CDR1 MNHNY, CDR2 SVGAGI (reference sequence). The CDR3 sequence is 14 residues long. The ends lost 9 bases at V and 2 bases at J; junction bases unmatched: 3. The DNA for the CDR3 is TGTGCCAGTCAGGGGGCCACTGGGGCCAACGTCCTGACTTTC. This encodes CASQGATGANVLTF.

In the case of this clonotype: Being one base from a much bigger clone, this may be a read error. This chain links TRBV15 with TRBJ1-6; D gene unclear. Deletions cut 4 bases from V and 9 bases from J, with 13 bases between. The CDR3 runs 14 residues. CDR1 is LNHNV and CDR2 is YYDKDF in the germline V gene (reference sequence). The CDR3 spells CATSMATDGSPLHF. The DNA for the CDR3 is TGTGCCACCAGCATGGCAACGGATGGTTCACCCCTCCACTTT. Based on the CDR3 plus reference TRBV15 and TRBJ1-6, the full variable domain is DAMVIQNPRYQVTQFGKPVTLSCSQTLNHNVMYWYQQKSSQAPKLLFHYYDKDFNNEADTPDNFQSRRPNTSFCFLDIRSPGLGDTAMYLCATSMATDGSPLHFGNGTRLTVT.

This clonotype was seen at least ten times. The J gene is TRBJ1-3, the V gene TRBV7-2; D call uncertain. Trimming shortened V by 1 base and J by 0 bases, and 7 bases separated the two germline ends. The CDR3 sequence is 15 residues long. Germline-derived CDR1 and CDR2 are SGHTA and FQGNSA. Here the CDR3 DNA reads TGTGCCAGCAGCTTAGTTACGAGCTCTGGAAACACCATATATTTT. It encodes CASSLVTSSGNTIYF. Full variable domain (remainder filled in from reference TRBV7-2 and TRBJ1-3): GAGVSQSPSNKVTEKGKDVELRCDPISGHTALYWYRQSLGQGLEFLIYFQGNSAPDKSGLPSDRFSAERTGGSVSTLTIQRTQQEDSAVYLCASSLVTSSGNTIYFGEGSWLTVV.

Many counts were recorded for this clonotype. This chain uses TRBV7-6 with TRBJ2-7; D is undetermined. The CDR3 contains 14 residues. Trimming removed 2 bases at V and 0 bases at J, with 8 bases between. Germline CDR1 SGHVS, CDR2 FNYEAQ. The CDR3 reads CASSLTDDSYEQYF. The CDR3 nucleotides read TGTGCCAGCAGCTTAACCGACGACTCCTACGAGCAGTACTTC.

This chain connects TRBV28 to TRBJ2-7, with 9 bases aligning to TRBD1. Germline V gives CDR1 MDHEN, CDR2 SYDVKM. The CDR3 runs 17 residues. V gave up 3 bases and J gave up 1 base; unmatched junction bases: 10. The CDR3 DNA follows: TGTGCCAGCAGTTTGTCGACAGGGGGGGGAGTTTCCTACGAGCAGTACTTC. This gives the protein CASSLSTGGGVSYEQYF.

This sequence joins TRBV7-2 and TRBJ2-1; D may match TRBD1 or TRBD2 (5 bases each). Germline V gives CDR1 SGHTA, CDR2 FQGNSA. The CDR3 loop spans 13 amino acids. Trimming pared 5 bases from V and 5 bases from J, leaving 10 bases between. The CDR3 DNA sequence: TGTGCCAGCAGCCTGGGACCGCACAATGAGCAGTTCTTC. It is translated as CASSLGPHNEQFF.

This clonotype has at least ten counts. The chain has TRBV5-4 and TRBJ2-3; D gene ambiguous. CDR1 is SGHNT, CDR2 YYREEE, per germline (reference sequence). Trimming took off 2 bases at V and 4 bases at J, with 14 bases between the two ends. The CDR3 extends over 15 amino acids. In nucleotides, the CDR3 is TGTGCCAGCAGCTTTCTGGTCGGGTTCTCAGATACGCAGTATTTT. Protein product: CASSFLVGFSDTQYF.

This clonotype has ten or more counts. V gene TRBV29-1 combines with J gene TRBJ1-1; D unresolved. The CDR3 is 12 amino acids. Germline loops: CDR1 SQVTM, CDR2 ANQGSEA. V dropped 6 bases and J dropped 8 bases, with 16 bases sitting between them. In nucleotides, the CDR3 is TGCAGCGTGACATTCTTCGGTCCCGAAGCTTTCTTT. It encodes CSVTFFGPEAFF.

This clonotype was counted many times. The junction shows a germline mismatch at one end, possibly a read error. This chain uses TRBV7-7 with TRBJ2-3; D possibly corresponds to TRBD2 (7 bases). The length of the CDR3 is 15 residues. From germline, CDR1 is SSHAT and CDR2 FNYEAQ (reference sequence). DNA of the CDR3: TGTGCTAGCAGCGCCCGGGGGGCCCCCACAGATACGCAGTATTTT. Encoded protein: CASSARGAPTDTQYF.